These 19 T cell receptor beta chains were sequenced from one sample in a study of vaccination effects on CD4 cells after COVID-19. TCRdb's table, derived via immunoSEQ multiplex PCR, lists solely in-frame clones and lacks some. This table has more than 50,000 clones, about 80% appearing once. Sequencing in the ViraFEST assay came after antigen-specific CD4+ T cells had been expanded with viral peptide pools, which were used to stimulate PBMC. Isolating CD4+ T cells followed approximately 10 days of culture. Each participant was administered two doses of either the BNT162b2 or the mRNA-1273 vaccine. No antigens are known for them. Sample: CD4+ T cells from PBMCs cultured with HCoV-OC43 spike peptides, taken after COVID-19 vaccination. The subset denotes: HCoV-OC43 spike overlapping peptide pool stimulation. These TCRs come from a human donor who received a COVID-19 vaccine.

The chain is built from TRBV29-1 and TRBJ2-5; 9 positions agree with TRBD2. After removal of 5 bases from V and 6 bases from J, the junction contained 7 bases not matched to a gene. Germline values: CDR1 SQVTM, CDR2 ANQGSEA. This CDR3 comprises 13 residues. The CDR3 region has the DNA TGCAGCGTTTTAGGGGCGGGGGGGAAGACCCAGTACTTC. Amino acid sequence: CSVLGAGGKTQYF.

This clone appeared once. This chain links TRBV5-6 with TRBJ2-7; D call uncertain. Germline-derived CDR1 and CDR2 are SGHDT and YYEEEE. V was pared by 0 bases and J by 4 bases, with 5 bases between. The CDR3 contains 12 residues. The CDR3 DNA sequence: TGTGCCAGCAGCTTGGCCGCTTACGAGCAGTACGTC. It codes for CASSLAAYEQYV.

The CDR3 sequence is CASSLATDNYGYTF. The CDR3 nucleotides read TGTGCCAGCAGCTTAGCGACAGACAACTATGGCTACACCTTC. The rearrangement uses TRBV7-2 and TRBJ1-2, with a tentative D call TRBD1 (5 bases). With 0 bases removed from V and 2 bases from J, the gap between germline ends came to 7 bases. The CDR3 has 14 amino acids. Germline V gene data show CDR1 as SGHTA and CDR2 as FQGNSA.

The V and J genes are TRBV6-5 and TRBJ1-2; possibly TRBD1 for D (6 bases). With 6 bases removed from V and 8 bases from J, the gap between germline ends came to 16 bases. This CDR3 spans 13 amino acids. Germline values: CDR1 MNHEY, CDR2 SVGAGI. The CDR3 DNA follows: TGTGCCAGCAGCGGAATCGGGACAATGGGCTACACCTTC. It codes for CASSGIGTMGYTF.

The CDR3 nucleotides are TGTGCCATCAGTGGGGGGGGCGGAGTGAACACTGAAGCTTTCTTT. Protein sequence: CAISGGGGVNTEAFF. This sequence joins TRBV10-3 and TRBJ1-1; TRBD1 might be the D (6 bases). This CDR3 comprises 15 residues. Trimming shortened V by 4 bases and J by 0 bases, and 12 bases separated the two germline ends. CDR1 is ENHRY and CDR2 is SYGVKD in the germline V gene.

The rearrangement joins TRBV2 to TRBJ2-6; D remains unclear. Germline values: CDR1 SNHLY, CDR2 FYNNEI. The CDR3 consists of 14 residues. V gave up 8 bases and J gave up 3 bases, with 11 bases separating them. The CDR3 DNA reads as TGTGCCAGCGGACCAGCAGTTGGGGCCAACGTCCTGACTTTC. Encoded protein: CASGPAVGANVLTF.

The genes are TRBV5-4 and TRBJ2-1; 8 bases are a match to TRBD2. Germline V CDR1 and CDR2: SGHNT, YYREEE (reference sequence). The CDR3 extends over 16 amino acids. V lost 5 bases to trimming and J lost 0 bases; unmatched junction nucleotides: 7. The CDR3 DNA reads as TGTGCCAGCAGTACCGAGCGGGGGAGCTCCTACAATGAGCAGTTCTTC. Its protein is CASSTERGSSYNEQFF.

The CDR3 sequence is CASRPAGQFSDTQYF. The CDR3 DNA follows: TGTGCCAGCAGACCTGCGGGACAGTTCTCAGATACGCAGTATTTT. The V and J genes are TRBV6-5 and TRBJ2-3, with a possible D match to TRBD1 (7 bases). Germline V CDR1 and CDR2: MNHEY, SVGAGI. CDR3 size: 15 residues. V was clipped by 6 bases and J by 4 bases, with 17 bases between them.

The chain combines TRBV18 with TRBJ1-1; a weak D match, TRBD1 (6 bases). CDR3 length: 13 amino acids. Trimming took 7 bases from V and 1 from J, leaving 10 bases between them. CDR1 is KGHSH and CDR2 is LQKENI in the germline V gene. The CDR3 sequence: CASFGQQNTEAFF. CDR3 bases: TGTGCCAGCTTTGGACAGCAGAACACTGAAGCTTTCTTT. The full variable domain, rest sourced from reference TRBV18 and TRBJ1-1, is NAGVMQNPRHLVRRRGQEARLRCSPMKGHSHVYWYRQLPEEGLKFMVYLQKENIIDESGMPKERFSAEFPKEGPSILRIQQVVRGDSAAYFCASFGQQNTEAFFGQGTRLTVV.

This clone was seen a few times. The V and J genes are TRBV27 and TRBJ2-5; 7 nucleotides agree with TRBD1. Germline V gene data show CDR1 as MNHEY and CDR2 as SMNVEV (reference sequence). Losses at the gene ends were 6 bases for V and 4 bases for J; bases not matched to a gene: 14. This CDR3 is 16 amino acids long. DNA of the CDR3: TGTGCCAGCAGGGGGTTAGGACAGGTTGGCAGAGAGACCCAGTACTTC. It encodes CASRGLGQVGRETQYF.

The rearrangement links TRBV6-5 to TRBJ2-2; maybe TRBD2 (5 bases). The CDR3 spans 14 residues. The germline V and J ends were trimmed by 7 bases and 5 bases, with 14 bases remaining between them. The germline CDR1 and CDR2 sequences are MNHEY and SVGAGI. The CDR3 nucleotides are TGTGCCAGCATCCGGGTGGGCGGGACCGGGGAGCTGTTTTTT. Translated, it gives CASIRVGGTGELFF.

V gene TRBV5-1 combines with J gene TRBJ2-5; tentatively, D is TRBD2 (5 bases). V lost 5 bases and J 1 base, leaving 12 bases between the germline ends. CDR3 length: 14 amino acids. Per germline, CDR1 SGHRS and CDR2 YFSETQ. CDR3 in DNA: TGCGCCAGCAGGGCGGGCGCTATCCAAGAGACCCAGTACTTC. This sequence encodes CASRAGAIQETQYF. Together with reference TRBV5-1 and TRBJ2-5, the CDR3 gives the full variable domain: KAGVTQTPRYLIKTRGQQVTLSCSPISGHRSVSWYQQTPGQGLQFLFEYFSETQRNKGNFPGRFSGRQFSNSRSEMNVSTLELGDSALYLCASRAGAIQETQYFGPGTRLLVL.

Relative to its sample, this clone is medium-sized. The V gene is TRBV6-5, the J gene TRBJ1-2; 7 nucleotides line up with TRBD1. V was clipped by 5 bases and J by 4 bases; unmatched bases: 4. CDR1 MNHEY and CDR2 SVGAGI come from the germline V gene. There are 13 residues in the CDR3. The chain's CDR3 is CASSIGDSYGYTF. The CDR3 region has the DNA TGTGCCAGCAGTATCGGGGACAGCTATGGCTACACCTTC.

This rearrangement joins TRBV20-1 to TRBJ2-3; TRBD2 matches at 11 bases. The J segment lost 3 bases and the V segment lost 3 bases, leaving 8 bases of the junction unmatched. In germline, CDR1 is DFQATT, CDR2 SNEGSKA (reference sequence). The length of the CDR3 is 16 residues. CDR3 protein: CSASFGASGGTDTQYF. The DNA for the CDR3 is TGCAGTGCTAGTTTTGGGGCTAGCGGGGGGACAGATACGCAGTATTTT.

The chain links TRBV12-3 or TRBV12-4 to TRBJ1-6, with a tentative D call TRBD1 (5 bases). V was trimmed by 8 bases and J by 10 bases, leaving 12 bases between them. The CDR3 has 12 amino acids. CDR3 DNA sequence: TGTGCCAGCGGCAGGGACTCCTCACCCCTCCACTTT. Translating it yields CASGRDSSPLHF.

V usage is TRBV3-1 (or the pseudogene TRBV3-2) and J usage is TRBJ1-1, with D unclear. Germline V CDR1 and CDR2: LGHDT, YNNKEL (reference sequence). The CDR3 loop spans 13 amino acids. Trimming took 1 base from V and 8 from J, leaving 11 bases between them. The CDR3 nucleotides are TGTGCCAGCAGCCAAGTCCTTAGGGCCGAAGCTTTCTTT. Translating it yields CASSQVLRAEAFF.

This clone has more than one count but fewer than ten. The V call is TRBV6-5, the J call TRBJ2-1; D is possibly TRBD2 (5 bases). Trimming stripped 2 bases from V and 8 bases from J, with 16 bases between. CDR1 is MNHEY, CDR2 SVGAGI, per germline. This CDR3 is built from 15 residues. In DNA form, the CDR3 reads TGTGCCAGCAGTTACGCGCGCCTAGCCACGGATGAGCAGTTCTTC. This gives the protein CASSYARLATDEQFF.

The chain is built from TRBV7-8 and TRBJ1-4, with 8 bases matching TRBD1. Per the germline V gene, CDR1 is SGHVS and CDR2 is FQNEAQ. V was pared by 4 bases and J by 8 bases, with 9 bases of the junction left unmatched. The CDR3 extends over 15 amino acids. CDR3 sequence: CASSSRQGLLEKLFF. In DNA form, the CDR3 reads TGTGCCAGCAGCTCTAGACAGGGGCTTTTGGAAAAACTGTTTTTT.

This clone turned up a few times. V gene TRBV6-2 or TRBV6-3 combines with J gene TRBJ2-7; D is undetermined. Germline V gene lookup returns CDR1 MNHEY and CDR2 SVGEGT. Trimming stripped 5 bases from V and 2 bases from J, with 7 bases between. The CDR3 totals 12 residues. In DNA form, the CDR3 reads TGTGCCAGCAGTGACGGACCCTACGAGCAGTACGTC. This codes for CASSDGPYEQYV.